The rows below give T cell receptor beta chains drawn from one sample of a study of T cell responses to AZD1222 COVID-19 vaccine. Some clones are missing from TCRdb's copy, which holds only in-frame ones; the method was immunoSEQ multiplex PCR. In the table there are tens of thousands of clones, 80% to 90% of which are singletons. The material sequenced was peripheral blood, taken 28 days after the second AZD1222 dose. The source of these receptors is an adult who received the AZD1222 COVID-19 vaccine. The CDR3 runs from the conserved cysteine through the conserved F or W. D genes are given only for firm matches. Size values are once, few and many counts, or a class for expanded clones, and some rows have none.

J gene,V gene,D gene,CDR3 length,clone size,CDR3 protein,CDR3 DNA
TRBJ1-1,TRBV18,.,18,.,CASSPQNSAGPLGTEAFF,TGTGCCAGCTCACCACAAAATTCTGCAGGCCCCCTGGGCACTGAAGCTTTCTTT
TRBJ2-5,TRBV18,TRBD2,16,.,CASSPGMAGGSETQYF,TGTGCCAGCTCACCAGGGATGGCGGGAGGGTCGGAGACCCAGTACTTC
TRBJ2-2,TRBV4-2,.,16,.,CASSRTRTDTNWELFF,TGTGCCAGCAGCCGAACTAGGACAGACACGAACTGGGAGCTGTTTTTT
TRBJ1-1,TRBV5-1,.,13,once,CASSKDVGTEAFF,TGCGCCAGCAGCAAGGATGTCGGCACTGAAGCTTTCTTT
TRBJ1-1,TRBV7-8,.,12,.,CASTRTGQRAFF,TGTGCCAGCACCCGAACAGGGCAAAGAGCTTTCTTT
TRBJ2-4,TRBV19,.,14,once,CASREDIGKNIQYF,TGTGCCAGTAGGGAGGACATCGGCAAAAACATTCAGTACTTC
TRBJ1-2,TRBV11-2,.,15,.,CASSLAGAGNYGYTF,TGTGCCAGCAGCTTAGCAGGAGCAGGGAACTATGGCTACACCTTC
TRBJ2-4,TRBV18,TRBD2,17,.,CASSPLTSGGAKSIQYF,TGTGCCAGCTCACCTTTAACTAGCGGGGGGGCCAAGAGCATTCAGTACTTC
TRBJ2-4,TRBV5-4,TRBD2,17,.,CASSPGGGLAAKNIQYF,TGTGCCAGCAGCCCGGGGGGGGGACTAGCGGCCAAAAACATTCAGTACTTC
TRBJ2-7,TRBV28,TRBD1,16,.,CASRPPTGTAWYEQYF,TGTGCCAGCAGACCTCCGACCGGGACAGCTTGGTACGAGCAGTACTTC